These 24 T cell receptor beta chains were sequenced from one sample in a study of shared clonotypes between healthy human individuals. Some clones are missing from TCRdb's copy, which holds only in-frame ones; the method was immunoSEQ multiplex PCR. The repertoire consists of some 500,000 clones, with 95% to 96% occurring once and the leading ten covering about 0.067%. Sequenced material: naive CD4+ T cells sorted from blood. Subset specified: CD45RA+ positively selected. Receptor source: a woman aged 25 to 39 in good health.

The chain recombines TRBV28 with TRBJ2-3; TRBD2 matches at 11 bases. This CDR3 spans 17 amino acids. After removal of 3 bases from V and 1 base from J, the junction contained 6 bases not matched to a gene. Germline loops: CDR1 MDHEN, CDR2 SYDVKM. The CDR3 nucleotides are TGTGCCAGCAGTTTGTCAACTAGCGGGAGTGGCACAGATACGCAGTATTTT. Residues: CASSLSTSGSGTDTQYF.

V usage is TRBV7-2 and J usage is TRBJ1-3; no clear D gene. The ends were cut back, 5 bases at V and 0 bases at J, with 17 bases in the middle. Per the germline V gene, CDR1 is SGHTA and CDR2 is FQGNSA. The CDR3 runs to 17 residues. CDR3 nucleotide sequence: TGTGCCAGCAGCCCGACTGCCTTACTCAGCTCTGGAAACACCATATATTTT. This gives the protein CASSPTALLSSGNTIYF. The full variable domain, in which reference TRBV7-2 and TRBJ1-3 provide the parts outside the CDR3, is GAGVSQSPSNKVTEKGKDVELRCDPISGHTALYWYRQSLGQGLEFLIYFQGNSAPDKSGLPSDRFSAERTGGSVSTLTIQRTQQEDSAVYLCASSPTALLSSGNTIYFGEGSWLTVV.

V gene TRBV10-1 combines with J gene TRBJ2-5; D tentatively reads TRBD1 or TRBD2 (5 bases each). Germline CDR1 reads WNHNN; CDR2 reads SYGVQD (reference sequence). The CDR3 extends over 16 amino acids. The germline V and J ends were trimmed by 8 bases and 2 bases, with 21 bases remaining between them. In DNA form, the CDR3 reads TGCGCCAGCTCCCCCGGTAATTGGGACGGACAAGAGACCCAGTACTTC. As protein: CASSPGNWDGQETQYF.

The chain couples TRBV15 to TRBJ2-7; the match to TRBD1 covers 7 bases. J lost 2 bases, V lost 3 bases, and 4 bases had no gene match. The CDR3 sequence is 14 residues long. Germline values: CDR1 LNHNV, CDR2 YYDKDF (reference sequence). In DNA form, the CDR3 reads TGTGCCACCAGCAGCAGGGACAGAGCCTACGAGCAGTACTTC. Amino acid sequence: CATSSRDRAYEQYF.

This clone showed up just once. The V and J genes are TRBV4-1 and TRBJ2-1; the match to TRBD2 covers 9 bases. Trimming took 0 bases from V and 1 from J; bases not matched to a gene: 4. Germline CDR1 is MGHRA and CDR2 is YSYEKL. The CDR3 totals 17 residues. This chain's CDR3 is CASSQEAAGGSYNEQFF. The CDR3 DNA is TGCGCCAGCAGCCAAGAGGCTGCGGGAGGGTCCTACAATGAGCAGTTCTTC.

This clone was seen a single time. V gene TRBV27 combines with J gene TRBJ2-7, with TRBD2 as a possible D gene (5 bases). The CDR3 loop spans 14 amino acids. Germline V lookup: CDR1 MNHEY, CDR2 SMNVEV (reference sequence). V lost 2 bases and J lost 6, with 14 bases in between. The CDR3 is CASSLSRLRGEQYF. DNA of the CDR3: TGTGCCAGCAGTTTAAGCAGACTACGGGGCGAGCAGTACTTC.

The V gene is TRBV9, the J gene TRBJ2-1; D gene unclear. CDR1 is SGDLS, CDR2 YYNGEE, per germline. This CDR3 region has 16 residues. Trimming left V 0 bases short and J 0 bases short, with 10 bases between. CDR3 coding DNA: TGTGCCAGCAGCGTAGAGGTGGGAATCTCCTACAATGAGCAGTTCTTC. The encoded protein is CASSVEVGISYNEQFF. Complete variable domain (other parts from reference TRBV9 and TRBJ2-1): DSGVTQTPKHLITATGQRVTLRCSPRSGDLSVYWYQQSLDQGLQFLIQYYNGEERAKGNILERFSAQQFPDLHSELNLSSLELGDSALYFCASSVEVGISYNEQFFGPGTRLTVL.

J is TRBJ2-2 and V is TRBV7-3; 7 nucleotides agree with TRBD1. Trimming removed 0 bases from V and 6 bases from J; junction bases left unmatched: 4. The CDR3 is made up of 15 amino acids. Germline V gene sequence: CDR1 SGHTA, CDR2 FQGTGA. The CDR3, as DNA: TGTGCCAGCAGCTTAACAGGGGGCGCGTCCGGGGAGCTGTTTTTT. Translated: CASSLTGGASGELFF.

This clone was seen just once. The rearrangement joins TRBV5-6 to TRBJ2-3, with a possible D match to TRBD2 (6 bases). This CDR3 is 16 amino acids long. CDR1 and CDR2 (germline): SGHDT, YYEEEE. Trimming pared 1 base from V and 5 bases from J, leaving 17 bases between. CDR3 bases: TGTGCCAGCAGCTTGTTTGGGGGAGGACGAGGAGATACGCAGTATTTT. It encodes CASSLFGGGRGDTQYF.

The chain uses TRBV6-5 and TRBJ1-1; TRBD1 aligns across 8 bases. V dropped 5 bases and J dropped 3; count of bases not matched to a gene: 2. The CDR3 consists of 13 residues. Germline V gene data show CDR1 as MNHEY and CDR2 as SVGAGI. Here the CDR3 reads CASSTTGDTEAFF. CDR3 DNA sequence: TGTGCCAGCAGTACGACAGGGGACACTGAAGCTTTCTTT.

The chain has TRBV6-5 and TRBJ1-5, with TRBD1 identical over 8 bases. CDR1 and CDR2 (germline): MNHEY, SVGAGI. Unmatched junction bases numbered 4, after V lost 5 bases and J lost 1 base. The CDR3 extends over 15 amino acids. This CDR3 is CASSTHRGSNQPQHF. CDR3 DNA: TGTGCCAGCAGTACCCACAGGGGGAGCAATCAGCCCCAGCATTTT.

V gene TRBV5-6 combines with J gene TRBJ2-1; D might be TRBD1 (7 bases). Trimming took off 5 bases at V and 12 bases at J, with 9 bases between the two ends. CDR1 and CDR2 (germline): SGHDT, YYEEEE. CDR3 size: 10 residues. The CDR3 loop is CASRRDRQFF. The CDR3 coding sequence is TGTGCCAGCAGGCGGGACAGGCAGTTCTTC.

The chain joins TRBV28 to TRBJ2-7; 8 positions agree with TRBD1. The CDR3 extends over 13 amino acids. In germline, CDR1 is MDHEN, CDR2 SYDVKM. V was clipped by 6 bases and J by 7 bases; unmatched bases: 8. The DNA of the CDR3 is TGTGCCAGCAGCTCTCCCGGACAGGGAGAGCAGTACTTC. Its protein product is CASSSPGQGEQYF.

The rearrangement links TRBV28 to TRBJ1-1; perhaps TRBD1 as D (6 bases). Trimming stripped 6 bases from V and 6 bases from J, with 14 bases between. Germline V gene lookup returns CDR1 MDHEN and CDR2 SYDVKM. This CDR3 has 13 residues. CDR3 bases: TGTGCCAGCAGACCAGGGGTTTTCGCTGAAGCTTTCTTT. As protein: CASRPGVFAEAFF.

The chain is built from TRBV6-5 and TRBJ2-3; 12 nucleotides line up with TRBD2. The CDR3 loop spans 15 amino acids. V was pared by 6 bases and J by 2 bases, with 3 bases of the junction left unmatched. Germline assignment: CDR1 MNHEY and CDR2 SVGAGI. The chain's CDR3 is CASRGLAGLTDTQYF. CDR3 DNA: TGTGCCAGCAGAGGACTAGCGGGACTCACAGATACGCAGTATTTT.

V gene TRBV7-9 combines with J gene TRBJ1-2; 7 nucleotides match TRBD1. After removal of 5 bases from V and 4 bases from J, the junction contained 7 bases not matched to a gene. In germline, CDR1 is SEHNR, CDR2 FQNEAQ (reference sequence). The CDR3 is 14 residues long. The CDR3 loop is CASSPTGDGYGYTF. CDR3 coding DNA: TGTGCCAGCAGCCCCACAGGGGACGGCTATGGCTACACCTTC.

The chain employs TRBV18 and TRBJ2-7, with a tentative D call TRBD2 (5 bases). The CDR3 is 13 amino acids. The V and J ends lost 0 bases and 3 bases respectively, with 6 bases between them. The V gene's germline CDR1 is KGHSH and CDR2 LQKENI. CDR3 loop: CASSPPGVYEQYF. CDR3 nucleotides: TGTGCCAGCTCACCACCGGGAGTCTACGAGCAGTACTTC.

The chain joins TRBV29-1 to TRBJ2-1, with D maybe TRBD2 (5 bases). V lost 7 bases to trimming and J lost 7 bases, with 20 bases between them. Germline V lookup: CDR1 SQVTM, CDR2 ANQGSEA. The length of the CDR3 is 14 residues. For the CDR3, the DNA is TGCAGCGCCATCCTCCCACTAGGGTGGAATGAGCAGTTCTTC. This encodes CSAILPLGWNEQFF.

J is TRBJ2-3 and V is TRBV5-1; D remains unclear. With 0 bases removed from V and 4 bases from J, the gap between germline ends came to 12 bases. The CDR3 has 15 residues. Germline V gene data show CDR1 as SGHRS and CDR2 as YFSETQ. The CDR3 loop is CASSLDPGIADTQYF. As DNA, the CDR3 is TGCGCCAGCAGCTTGGATCCTGGCATTGCAGATACGCAGTATTTT.

The chain recombines TRBV19 with TRBJ2-7, with 8 bases lining up with TRBD2. The CDR3 contains 15 residues. Germline V CDR1 and CDR2: LNHDA, SQIVND (reference sequence). The V and J ends lost 1 base and 6 bases, in that order; junction bases with no gene match: 8. The CDR3 here is CASSIGGTSGSEQYF. In DNA, the CDR3 is TGTGCCAGTAGTATAGGAGGCACTAGCGGTTCCGAGCAGTACTTC.

V is TRBV4-1 and J is TRBJ1-5, with a possible D match to TRBD1 (6 bases). V was pared by 0 bases and J by 3 bases, with 9 bases between. The germline CDR1 and CDR2 sequences are MGHRA and YSYEKL. This CDR3 has 15 amino acids. In DNA form, the CDR3 reads TGCGCCAGCAGCCAAGATACAGGGTACAATCAGCCCCAGCATTTT. This translates into CASSQDTGYNQPQHF.

This chain uses TRBV6-6 with TRBJ1-1; D is possibly TRBD1 (5 bases). The germline CDR1 and CDR2 sequences are MNHNY and SVGAGI (reference sequence). This CDR3 region has 14 residues. V was cut by 4 bases and J by 0 bases, with 9 bases left in between. As DNA, the CDR3 is TGTGCCAGCAGTTTGAAGGGGCTGAACACTGAAGCTTTCTTT. Translated, it gives CASSLKGLNTEAFF.

The CDR3, as DNA: TGCGCCAGCAGCTTGGGGACTAGCGGGAGCGCAGATACGCAGTATTTT. Translating gives CASSLGTSGSADTQYF. The rearrangement links TRBV5-1 to TRBJ2-3; the match to TRBD2 covers 13 bases. CDR3 size: 16 residues. Per germline, CDR1 SGHRS and CDR2 YFSETQ. With 0 bases clipped from V and 4 bases from J, the junction kept 2 bases outside the gene matches.

The chain is built from TRBV10-3 and TRBJ1-2; no clear D. The CDR3 loop spans 14 amino acids. The V end lost 0 bases, the J end lost 6 bases, and 11 bases lay between the germline ends. CDR1 is ENHRY, CDR2 SYGVKD, per germline. The CDR3 reads CAISESPRAHGYTF. In DNA, the CDR3 is TGTGCCATCAGTGAGTCCCCCCGAGCCCATGGCTACACCTTC.